This paragraph covers one TCR beta chain sequence. What it binds is not known. A much larger clone differs by one base, so this may be a read error. The sample comes from a study of T-cell reconstitution after alpha-beta-depleted transplantation in children. Study conclusions and caveats: Roughly two months post-transplant, alpha-beta T cells reportedly originated from several hundred graft clones that had expanded. Some patients showed high day-60 TCRbeta diversity, which derived from surviving recipient T cells and thymic progenitors. T cells produced anew were the main source of T-cell counts and diversity one year after transplant.

V dropped 1 base and J dropped 2 bases, with 12 bases sitting between them. This CDR3 spans 16 amino acids. Looked up from germline, CDR1 is SEHNR and CDR2 is FQNEAQ (reference sequence). Preparing the TCRbeta library involved the use of unique molecular identifiers. TCRdb re-called the PCR reads with MiXCR, one entry per CDR3 protein. The sample consists of hundreds of thousands of distinct CDR3 sequences, 11% of them appearing once. J is TRBJ1-3 and V is TRBV7-9; D call uncertain. The TCR was taken from a child under two years old with acute myeloid leukemia, due to receive a stem cell transplant. The material was PBMCs, obtained before TCRalphabeta/CD19-depleted stem cell transplant. The CDR3 protein is CASSLGPVNAGNTIYF. The DNA of the CDR3 is TGTGCCAGCAGCTTAGGTCCGGTAAATGCTGGAAACACCATATATTTT. Full variable domain (missing parts from reference TRBV7-9 and TRBJ1-3): DTGVSQNPRHKITKRGQNVTFRCDPISEHNRLYWYRQTLGQGPEFLTYFQNEAQLEKSRLLSDRFSAERPKGSFSTLEIQRTEQGDSAMYLCASSLGPVNAGNTIYFGEGSWLTVV.